This T cell receptor beta chain stems from a study of T cell responses to AZD1222 COVID-19 vaccine. General observations from the study: Spike-wide coverage was observed for vaccine-associated CD4 TCRs, with dominant responses at 160-218 and 743-854.

Sequenced by immunoSEQ multiplex PCR; TCRdb stores in-frame clones only, minus some. The table has about 100,000 clones, 85% to 95% seen once. Germline assignment: CDR1 SGHVS and CDR2 FQNEAQ. V lost 0 bases to trimming and J lost 4 bases, with 10 bases between them. This CDR3 is built from 15 residues. This clone is medium-sized by share. Its matching antigen is unknown. The sample here was peripheral blood, taken on day 0 of AZD1222 vaccination. The source of this sequence is an adult in good health. The chain employs TRBV7-8 and TRBJ2-1; no definite D call. CDR3 sequence reads: CASSLAVKLYNEQFF. CDR3 coding DNA: TGTGCCAGCAGCTTAGCAGTGAAGCTATACAATGAGCAGTTCTTC.